Listed here is a single T cell receptor (beta chain). No antigen is known for it. The CDR3 has 14 amino acids. Germline V gene lookup returns CDR1 LGHNT and CDR2 FRNRAP. V lost 7 bases and J lost 10; bases outside the gene matches: 14. The repertoire was sequenced with immunoSEQ multiplex PCR; TCRdb's copy has only in-frame clones and lacks some. Here the sample spans 180,000 or so clones, roughly 94% being singletons. The data originate from a study of T cell responses to AZD1222 COVID-19 vaccine. Whole-study results and caveats: Variant regions that are unmutated are reportedly the target of nearly half of spike-specific TCRs.

The sample here was peripheral blood, taken 28 days after the second AZD1222 dose. The sequence derives from an adult who received the AZD1222 COVID-19 vaccine. The V call is TRBV12-5, the J call TRBJ1-1, with TRBD1 matching over 8 bases. CDR3 sequence (DNA): TGTGCTAGTGCAGGGGGCGAGGGCTATGGCAGAGCTTTCTTT. Protein: CASAGGEGYGRAFF.